The T cell receptor (beta chain) described here comes from a study of T cell clonality in common variable immunodeficiency. The assay was immunoSEQ multiplex PCR, and TCRdb's table has in-frame clones only and misses some. This sample carries about 52,000 clones, none of them present only once. Germline assignment: CDR1 SGDLS and CDR2 YYNGEE. This CDR3 is 15 amino acids long. Between the trimmed V and J ends, which lost 0 bases and 5 bases, there was a span of 12 bases. This clone was seen ten or more times. From the germline J gene comes the end of the CDR3, since the read stops 3 residues before it.

This receptor was identified in a person aged 18 to 70 in good health. What was sequenced was peripheral blood mononuclear cells. The V gene is TRBV9, the J gene TRBJ2-1, with D uncertain. The CDR3 spells CASSVDSFWDNEQFF. CDR3 DNA (partial): TGTGCCAGCAGCGTAGATAGCTTCTGGGACAATGAG.